The 14 T cell receptor beta chains below all came from one sample that was sequenced in a study of CD8 T cells in Susac syndrome. RNA totalling roughly 0.45 to 1 ug underwent reverse transcription with random hexamers. TCRdb re-analysed the immunoSEQ multiplex PCR reads in MiXCR, keeping a single row per CDR3 protein. The table lists approximately 200,000 distinct CDR3 sequences, approximately 90% of them singletons, with approximately 0.13% in the top ten. The sample was CD8+ T cells from PBMCs. The source of these receptors is a human donor with multiple sclerosis.

This clonotype has more than one count but fewer than ten. The V and J genes are TRBV3-1 and TRBJ2-7, with D maybe TRBD2 (5 bases). V lost 0 bases and J lost 1, with 7 bases in between. The CDR3 is 14 residues long. Per germline, CDR1 LGHDT and CDR2 YNNKEL (reference sequence). The CDR3 DNA reads TGTGCCAGCAGCCAAGATGGCGGGTCCTACGAGCAGTACTTC. This codes for CASSQDGGSYEQYF.

V and J are TRBV4-1 and TRBJ2-7; 10 positions agree with TRBD1. V shed 2 bases, J shed 7 bases, and the junction held 8 bases outside the gene matches. From germline, CDR1 is MGHRA and CDR2 YSYEKL. This CDR3 spans 15 amino acids. Written as DNA, the CDR3 is TGCGCCAGCAGCCAATCGGGACAGGGGCTCGTGGAGCAGTACTTC. Translation: CASSQSGQGLVEQYF.

J is TRBJ2-1 and V is TRBV7-3; 13 bases line up with TRBD2. The V and J ends lost 5 bases and 7 bases, in that order; junction bases with no gene match: 5. The length of the CDR3 is 15 residues. Looked up from germline, CDR1 is SGHTA and CDR2 is FQGTGA. The CDR3 here is CASSMGLAGINEQFF. The CDR3 DNA sequence: TGTGCCAGCAGCATGGGACTAGCGGGAATAAATGAGCAGTTCTTC.

The V call is TRBV19, the J call TRBJ1-2; D is undetermined. V was cut by 5 bases and J by 8 bases, with 12 bases left in between. This CDR3 contains 12 residues. Germline CDR1 is LNHDA and CDR2 is SQIVND (reference sequence). The CDR3, as DNA: TGTGCCAGTAGTTCGTCGACCGCCGGCTACACCTTC. Translated: CASSSSTAGYTF.

The chain carries TRBV19 and TRBJ2-1; D possibly matches TRBD1 or TRBD2 (5 bases each). CDR1 is LNHDA, CDR2 SQIVND, per germline (reference sequence). This CDR3 is 14 amino acids long. V dropped 1 base and J dropped 8 bases, with 12 bases sitting between them. This chain's CDR3 is CASSIALGVDEQFF. For the CDR3, the DNA is TGTGCCAGTAGTATAGCCCTGGGGGTGGATGAGCAGTTCTTC. Combining the CDR3 with reference TRBV19 and TRBJ2-1 gives the whole variable domain DGGITQSPKYLFRKEGQNVTLSCEQNLNHDAMYWYRQDPGQGLRLIYYSQIVNDFQKGDIAEGYSVSREKKESFPLTVTSAQKNPTAFYLCASSIALGVDEQFFGPGTRLTVL.

This chain uses TRBV30 with TRBJ2-1; D unclear. Per germline, CDR1 GTSNPN and CDR2 SVGIG (reference sequence). CDR3 length: 13 residues. Trimming stripped 6 bases from V and 0 bases from J, with 9 bases between. For the CDR3, the DNA is TGTGCCTGCTCTGAGAGCTCCTACAATGAGCAGTTCTTC. Amino acids: CACSESSYNEQFF.

The DNA of the CDR3 is TGCAGCGTTGTTGAGCCCGGCAGGGGGCCGGTGAACACTGAAGCTTTCTTT. This sequence encodes CSVVEPGRGPVNTEAFF. V is TRBV29-1 and J is TRBJ1-1, with 8 bases lining up with TRBD1. The CDR3 is 17 residues long. CDR1 SQVTM and CDR2 ANQGSEA come from the germline V gene. V shed 4 bases, J shed 0 bases, and the junction held 13 bases outside the gene matches.

This rearrangement joins TRBV30 to TRBJ2-7, with a tentative D call TRBD1 (6 bases). Germline lookup yields CDR1 GTSNPN and CDR2 SVGIG (reference sequence). The V end was cut by 0 bases, the J end by 6 bases, with 18 bases between. CDR3 length: 15 amino acids. The CDR3 loop reads CAWSVEGGVVAEQYF. CDR3 nucleotide sequence: TGTGCCTGGAGTGTTGAAGGGGGAGTAGTCGCCGAGCAGTACTTC.

V gene TRBV12-3 or TRBV12-4 combines with J gene TRBJ2-3, with D possibly being TRBD1 (5 bases). This CDR3 spans 17 amino acids. Trimming pared 4 bases from V and 2 bases from J, leaving 19 bases between. The CDR3 nucleotides are TGTGCCAGCAGTTCCTTGCCCTCTTTGACAGTCACAGATACGCAGTATTTT. Residues: CASSSLPSLTVTDTQYF.

The gene calls are TRBV3-1 and TRBJ2-3; 8 bases align to TRBD2. The V gene end was trimmed by 3 bases and the J gene end by 5 bases; junction bases not matched to a gene: 13. This CDR3 region has 17 residues. CDR1 is LGHDT and CDR2 is YNNKEL in the germline V gene (reference sequence). CDR3 region: CASSHEQEGLEGDTQYF. The CDR3 bases are TGTGCCAGCAGCCATGAACAGGAGGGACTAGAGGGAGATACGCAGTATTTT.

The rearrangement links TRBV7-8 to TRBJ2-7, with TRBD2 as a possible D gene (7 bases). V shed 5 bases and J shed 4 bases, with 15 bases lying between them. CDR1 SGHVS and CDR2 FQNEAQ come from the germline V gene. There are 14 residues in the CDR3. The CDR3 nucleotides are TGTGCCAGCAGCCCCGGGGGGCAGGTTTACGAGCAGTACTTC. This translates into CASSPGGQVYEQYF. Full variable domain (outside the CDR3, taken from reference TRBV7-8 and TRBJ2-7): GAGVSQSPRYKVAKRGQDVALRCDPISGHVSLFWYQQALGQGPEFLTYFQNEAQLDKSGLPSDRFFAERPEGSVSTLKIQRTQQEDSAVYLCASSPGGQVYEQYFGPGTRLTVT.

This clonotype is a singleton in its sample. This chain uses TRBV3-1 with TRBJ2-5, with TRBD2 matching over 12 bases. Germline V gene data show CDR1 as LGHDT and CDR2 as YNNKEL (reference sequence). Trimming cost V 0 bases and J 4 bases; bases outside gene matches: 9. The CDR3 contains 18 residues. As DNA, the CDR3 is TGTGCCAGCAGCCAAGAATGGACTAGCGGGAATGGTGGAGAGACCCAGTACTTC. Translation: CASSQEWTSGNGGETQYF.

This rearrangement joins TRBV3-1 to TRBJ2-1; D might be TRBD2 (6 bases). This CDR3 region has 14 residues. Deletions cut 1 base from V and 4 bases from J, with 8 bases between. Germline CDR1 is LGHDT and CDR2 is YNNKEL (reference sequence). The CDR3 nucleotides read TGTGCCAGCAGCCAAGGCCGGGGGTACAATGAGCAGTTCTTC. It encodes CASSQGRGYNEQFF.

The chain combines TRBV12-3 or TRBV12-4 with TRBJ2-7; D possibly corresponds to TRBD2 (5 bases). Trimming shortened V by 7 bases and J by 3 bases, and 13 bases separated the two germline ends. The CDR3 contains 13 residues. CDR3 nucleotides: TGTGCCAGCAACCCCTCGGGGTACTACGAGCAGTACTTC. This gives the protein CASNPSGYYEQYF.